The clone carrying this TCR beta chain came up a few times. Its antigen is not known. Oncomine TCR Beta short-read sequencing was applied to DNA from cultured CD4+ T cells. TCRdb analysed the PCR reads with MiXCR anew, one entry per CDR3 protein. Here the sample spans about 18,000 distinct CDR3 sequences, approximately 49% being singletons. These data are taken from a study of vaccination and CD4 T cells after COVID-19. Germline CDR1 and CDR2: SGHAT and FQNNGV. Trimming pared 1 base from V and 3 bases from J, leaving 12 bases between. The CDR3 is 15 amino acids. Treatment meaning: approximately 9-day PBMC culture with coronavirus spike peptide pools or control peptides (ViraFEST assay).

This clonotype was sampled from a human donor who had recovered from COVID-19. Sequencing was performed on CD4+ T cells from blood, cultured in vitro. The chain uses TRBV11-2 and TRBJ2-5; the D is unclear. CDR3 amino acids: CASSLGASGEETQYF. CDR3 nucleotides: TGTGCCAGCAGCTTAGGTGCGTCGGGTGAAGAGACCCAGTACTTC.